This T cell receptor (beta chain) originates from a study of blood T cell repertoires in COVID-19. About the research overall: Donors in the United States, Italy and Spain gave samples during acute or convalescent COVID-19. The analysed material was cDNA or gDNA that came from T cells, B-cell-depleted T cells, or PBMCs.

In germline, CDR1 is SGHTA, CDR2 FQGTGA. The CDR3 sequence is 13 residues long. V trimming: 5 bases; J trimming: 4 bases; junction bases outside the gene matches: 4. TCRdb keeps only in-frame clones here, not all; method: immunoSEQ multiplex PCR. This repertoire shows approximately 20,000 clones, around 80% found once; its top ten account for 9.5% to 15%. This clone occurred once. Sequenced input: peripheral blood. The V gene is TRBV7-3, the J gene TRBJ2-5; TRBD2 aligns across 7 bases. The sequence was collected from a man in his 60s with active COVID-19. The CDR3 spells CASSAGLGETQYF. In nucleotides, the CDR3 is TGTGCCAGCAGCGCCGGACTAGGAGAGACCCAGTACTTC.